This T cell receptor beta chain was profiled in a study of blood T cells in healthy people across ages. For the second PCR, which ran for roughly 6 to 12 cycles, a sample-barcoded 5' primer and a J-beta primer mix were used. Each CDR3 protein is one row after TCRdb ran MiXCR on the 5' RACE reads. Of around 2 million distinct CDR3 sequences in the sample, about 39% were seen once. This CDR3 is 15 amino acids long. V dropped 3 bases and J dropped 8; count of bases not matched to a gene: 7. Germline CDR1 is SGHVS and CDR2 is FQNEAQ. This clonotype was found a few times. This chain connects TRBV7-8 to TRBJ2-1, with TRBD2 matching 10 bases. The TCR sequence derives from a human donor in good health. The sequenced material came from blood. CDR3 in amino acids: CASSFRSGGAYEQFF. The CDR3 region has the DNA TGTGCCAGCAGCTTTAGGAGCGGGGGGGCCTATGAGCAGTTCTTC. The full variable domain, its missing parts supplied by reference TRBV7-8 and TRBJ2-1, is GAGVSQSPRYKVAKRGQDVALRCDPISGHVSLFWYQQALGQGPEFLTYFQNEAQLDKSGLPSDRFFAERPEGSVSTLKIQRTQQEDSAVYLCASSFRSGGAYEQFFGPGTRLTVL.